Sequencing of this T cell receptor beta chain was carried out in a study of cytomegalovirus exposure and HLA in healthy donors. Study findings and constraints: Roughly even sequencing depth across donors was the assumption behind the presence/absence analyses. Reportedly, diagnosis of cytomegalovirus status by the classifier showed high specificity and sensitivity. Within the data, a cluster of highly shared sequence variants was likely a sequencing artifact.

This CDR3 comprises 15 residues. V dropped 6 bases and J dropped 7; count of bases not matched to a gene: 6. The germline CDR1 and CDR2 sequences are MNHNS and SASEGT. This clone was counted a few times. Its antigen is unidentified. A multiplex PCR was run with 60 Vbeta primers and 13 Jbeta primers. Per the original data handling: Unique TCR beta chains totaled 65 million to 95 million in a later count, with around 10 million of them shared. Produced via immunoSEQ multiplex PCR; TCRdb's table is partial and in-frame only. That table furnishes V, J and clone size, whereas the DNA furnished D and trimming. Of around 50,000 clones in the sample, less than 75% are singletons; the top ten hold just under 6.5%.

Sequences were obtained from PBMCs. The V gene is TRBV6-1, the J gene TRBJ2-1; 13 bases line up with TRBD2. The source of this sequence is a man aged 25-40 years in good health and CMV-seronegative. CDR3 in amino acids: CASRARTSGSNEQFF. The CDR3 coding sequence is TGTGCCAGCAGGGCGAGGACTAGCGGGAGTAATGAGCAGTTCTTC.